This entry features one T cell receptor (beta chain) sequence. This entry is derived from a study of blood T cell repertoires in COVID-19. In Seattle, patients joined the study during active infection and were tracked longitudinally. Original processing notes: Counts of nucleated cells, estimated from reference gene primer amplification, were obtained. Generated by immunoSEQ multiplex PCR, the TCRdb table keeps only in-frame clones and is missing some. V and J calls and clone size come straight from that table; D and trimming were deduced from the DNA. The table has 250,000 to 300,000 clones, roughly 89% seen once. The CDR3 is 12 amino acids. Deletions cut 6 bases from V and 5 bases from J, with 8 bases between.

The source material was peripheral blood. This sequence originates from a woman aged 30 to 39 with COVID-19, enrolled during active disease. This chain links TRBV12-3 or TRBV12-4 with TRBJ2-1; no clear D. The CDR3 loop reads CASSLSNNEQFF. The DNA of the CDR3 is TGTGCCAGCAGCCTGAGTAACAATGAGCAGTTCTTC.